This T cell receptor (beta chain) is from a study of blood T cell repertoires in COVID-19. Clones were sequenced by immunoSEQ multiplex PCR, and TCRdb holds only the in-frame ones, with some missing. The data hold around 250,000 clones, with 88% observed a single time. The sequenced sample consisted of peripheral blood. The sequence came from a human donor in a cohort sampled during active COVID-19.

The CDR3 DNA reads as TGTGCCAGCAGCCCCCGGACTAGCGGGGGGGCCAAGACCCAGTACTTC. Encoded protein: CASSPRTSGGAKTQYF. This sequence joins TRBV5-6 and TRBJ2-5; TRBD2 aligns across 15 bases. Per germline, CDR1 SGHDT and CDR2 YYEEEE. The CDR3 length is 16 residues. J lost 6 bases, V lost 4 bases, and 7 bases had no gene match. The entire variable domain, with the rest obtained from reference TRBV5-6 and TRBJ2-5, is as follows: DAGVTQSPTHLIKTRGQQVTLRCSPKSGHDTVSWYQQALGQGPQFIFQYYEEEERQRGNFPDRFSGHQFPNYSSELNVNALLLGDSALYLCASSPRTSGGAKTQYFGPGTRLLVL.